These 7 T cell receptor beta chains originate from one sample sequenced in a study of shared clonotypes between healthy human individuals. Produced via immunoSEQ multiplex PCR; TCRdb's table is partial and in-frame only. Of 450,000 to 500,000 clones listed, more than 75% are singletons. The specimen was PBMCs. The receptor set was obtained from a woman aged 40 to 55 in good health. Some clones in this sample may be carry-over from other donors' samples.

This clone was seen just once. This chain uses TRBV29-1 with TRBJ2-7; no reliable D call. This CDR3 spans 13 amino acids. Deletions cut 2 bases from V and 6 bases from J, with 14 bases between. The germline CDR1 and CDR2 sequences are SQVTM and ANQGSEA. Here the CDR3 reads CSVESTAAREQYF. CDR3 nucleotides: TGCAGCGTTGAATCCACCGCAGCCCGCGAGCAGTACTTC.

This chain joins TRBV21-1 and TRBJ2-3; TRBD1 reflects the table's D call only, with no check against the DNA. TRBV21-1 is classified as a pseudogene. The CDR3 runs 14 residues. The CDR3, as DNA: TGTGCCAGCAGCAAAGGCACAGGCACAGATACGCAGTATTTT. Translation gives CASSKGTGTDTQYF.

The rearrangement uses TRBV11-1 and TRBJ2-7, with D unclear. The V gene's germline CDR1 is SGHAT and CDR2 FQDESV (reference sequence). This CDR3 region has 11 residues. V was pared by 8 bases and J by 5 bases, with 10 bases between. The CDR3 DNA is TGTGCCAGCCTTAATGGAGACGAGCAGTACTTC. Its translation is CASLNGDEQYF. The full variable domain, completed using reference TRBV11-1 and TRBJ2-7, is EAEVAQSPRYKITEKSQAVAFWCDPISGHATLYWYRQILGQGPELLVQFQDESVVDDSQLPKDRFSAERLKGVDSTLKIQPAELGDSAMYLCASLNGDEQYFGPGTRLTVT.

The chain recombines TRBV7-9 with TRBJ2-7; tentatively, D is TRBD1 (5 bases). Germline CDR1 is SEHNR and CDR2 is FQNEAQ (reference sequence). The CDR3 loop spans 14 amino acids. The V gene lost 0 bases and the J gene lost 4 bases, with 10 bases spanning the gap. CDR3 protein: CASSLAGEAYEQYF. For the CDR3, the DNA is TGTGCCAGCAGCTTAGCAGGGGAAGCGTACGAGCAGTACTTC.

The chain joins TRBV18 to TRBJ1-2; D uncertain. Germline lookup yields CDR1 KGHSH and CDR2 LQKENI. Deletions cut 2 bases from V and 4 bases from J, with 8 bases between. CDR3 length: 13 amino acids. The CDR3 coding sequence is TGTGCCAGCTCACCAGAAGTTGGCTATGGCTACACCTTC. This encodes CASSPEVGYGYTF.

The chain recombines TRBV7-9 with TRBJ2-5; 8 bases align to TRBD2. V trimming: 6 bases; J trimming: 2 bases; junction bases outside the gene matches: 11. The CDR3 is made up of 16 amino acids. CDR1 SEHNR and CDR2 FQNEAQ come from the germline V gene (reference sequence). Here the CDR3 reads CASSQGLAGVQETQYF. CDR3 sequence (DNA): TGTGCCAGCAGTCAGGGTCTAGCGGGCGTTCAAGAGACCCAGTACTTC.

The chain has TRBV4-1 and TRBJ2-6; 10 bases line up with TRBD2. Looked up from germline, CDR1 is MGHRA and CDR2 is YSYEKL. The CDR3 has 18 amino acids. V lost 2 bases to trimming and J lost 2 bases; unmatched junction nucleotides: 6. In DNA form, the CDR3 reads TGCGCCAGCAGCCAAATTGGACTAGCGGCGACTGGGGCCAACGTCCTGACTTTC. As protein: CASSQIGLAATGANVLTF.